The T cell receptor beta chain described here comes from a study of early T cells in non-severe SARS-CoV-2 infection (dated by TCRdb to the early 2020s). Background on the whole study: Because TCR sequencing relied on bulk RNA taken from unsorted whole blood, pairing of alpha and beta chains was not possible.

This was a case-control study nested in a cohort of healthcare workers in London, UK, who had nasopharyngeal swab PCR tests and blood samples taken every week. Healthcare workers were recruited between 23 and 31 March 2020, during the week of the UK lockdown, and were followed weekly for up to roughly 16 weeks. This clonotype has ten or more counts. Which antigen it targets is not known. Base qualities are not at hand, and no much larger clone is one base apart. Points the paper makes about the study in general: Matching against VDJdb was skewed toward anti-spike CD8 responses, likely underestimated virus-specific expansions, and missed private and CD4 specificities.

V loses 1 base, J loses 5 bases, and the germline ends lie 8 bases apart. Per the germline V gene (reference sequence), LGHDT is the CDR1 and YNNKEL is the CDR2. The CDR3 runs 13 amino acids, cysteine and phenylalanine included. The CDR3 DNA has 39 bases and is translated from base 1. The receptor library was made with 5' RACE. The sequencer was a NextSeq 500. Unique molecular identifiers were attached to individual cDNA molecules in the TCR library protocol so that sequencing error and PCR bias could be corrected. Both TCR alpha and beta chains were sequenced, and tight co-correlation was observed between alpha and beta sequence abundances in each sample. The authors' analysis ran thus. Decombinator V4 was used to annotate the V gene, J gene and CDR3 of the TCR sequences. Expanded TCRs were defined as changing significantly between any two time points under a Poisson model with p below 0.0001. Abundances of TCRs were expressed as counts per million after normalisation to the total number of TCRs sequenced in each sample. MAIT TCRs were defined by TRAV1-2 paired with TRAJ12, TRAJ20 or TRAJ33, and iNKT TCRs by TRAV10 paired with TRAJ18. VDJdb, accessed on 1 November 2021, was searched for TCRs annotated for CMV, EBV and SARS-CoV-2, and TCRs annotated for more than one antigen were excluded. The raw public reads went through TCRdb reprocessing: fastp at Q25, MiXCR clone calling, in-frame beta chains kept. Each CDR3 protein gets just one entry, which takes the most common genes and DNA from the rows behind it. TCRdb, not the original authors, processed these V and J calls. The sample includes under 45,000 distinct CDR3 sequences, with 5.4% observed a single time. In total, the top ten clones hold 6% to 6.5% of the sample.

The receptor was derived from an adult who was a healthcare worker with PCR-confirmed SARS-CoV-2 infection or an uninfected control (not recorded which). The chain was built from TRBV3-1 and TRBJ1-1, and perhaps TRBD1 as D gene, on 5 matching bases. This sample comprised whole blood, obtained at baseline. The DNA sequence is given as TGTGCCAGCAGCCAAGGGGGCGGGACTGAAGCTTTCTTT. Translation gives CASSQGGGTEAFF.